This is a list of T cell receptor beta chains from one sample in a study of T cells in localized non-small cell lung cancer. Assay: immunoSEQ multiplex PCR; the TCRdb copy retains only in-frame clones and omits some. The data contain about 4,500 clones, 30% of them singletons. The source was lung tumor tissue, collected before any cancer treatment. These receptors all come from a male donor older than 55 with stage I lung adenocarcinoma. Both conserved end residues are part of each CDR3. Fields, in order: V gene, J gene, clone size, D gene, CDR3 DNA, CDR3 protein. D genes are given only for firm matches. Only part of the rows carry a size: once, few, many, or a class if the clone is expanded.

TRBV5-1	TRBJ1-2	.	.	TGCGCCAGCAGCGCAAACTCCGGGACAACTGGCTACACCTTC	CASSANSGTTGYTF
TRBV11-3	TRBJ1-2	medium-sized	TRBD1	TGTGCCAGCAGCTTGGTCGGGACAGGGGGCCGTGGCTACACCTTC	CASSLVGTGGRGYTF
TRBV18	TRBJ1-3	.	.	TGTGCCAGCTCACAATCCGGGACACAAGGAAACACCATATATTTT	CASSQSGTQGNTIYF
TRBV19	TRBJ1-2	medium-sized	TRBD1	TGTGCCAGTCATGGGGACAGAGTCAACTATGGCTACACCTTC	CASHGDRVNYGYTF
TRBV6-8	TRBJ1-5	.	.	TGTGCCAGCAGTTACGATCACCTGATGAATCAGCCCCAGCATTTT	CASSYDHLMNQPQHF
TRBV5-1	TRBJ2-1	.	TRBD2	TGCGCCAGCAGCTTGTCTAGCGGGGCCTACAATGAGCAGTTCTTC	CASSLSSGAYNEQFF
TRBV18	TRBJ1-1	once	.	TGTGCCAGCTCACCTCAAACGCCTAGTAACACTGAAGCTTTCTTT	CASSPQTPSNTEAFF
TRBV29-1	TRBJ1-1	.	TRBD1	TGCAGCGTTGACGACAGGGTTAGCACTGAAGCTTTCTTT	CSVDDRVSTEAFF
TRBV11-3	TRBJ1-2	few	.	TGTGCCAGCAGCCCCCGACAGACCTTCGATGGCTACACCTTC	CASSPRQTFDGYTF
TRBV10-3	TRBJ2-1	.	.	TGTGCCATCAGTGAGTCGAGGGATGAGCAGTTCTTC	CAISESRDEQFF
TRBV7-7	TRBJ1-3	few	.	TGTGCCAGCAGGCAAGGAGGATCTGGAAACACCATATATTTT	CASRQGGSGNTIYF
TRBV6-8	TRBJ2-2	.	.	TGTGCCAGCAGTGCCCAGGGAATAGCCGGGGAGCTGTTTTTT	CASSAQGIAGELFF
TRBV11-3	TRBJ1-5	few	.	TGTGCCAGCAGCCGGGGAGGGGGCAATCAGCCCCAGCATTTT	CASSRGGGNQPQHF
TRBV30	TRBJ1-6	.	TRBD1	TGTGCCTGGAGTCTGGACAGGAGATCACCCCTCCACTTT	CAWSLDRRSPLHF
TRBV12-2	TRBJ2-7	.	.	TGTGCCACAGGGCGACTAGCGGGGGCCTACGAGCAGTACTTC	CATGRLAGAYEQYF
TRBV5-1	TRBJ1-1	.	.	TGCGCCAGCAGCTTGGGAGGGGGGATCACTGAAGCTTTCTTT	CASSLGGGITEAFF
TRBV30	TRBJ1-2	.	TRBD1	TGTGCCTCCGGGGGACAGGGGAACTATGGCTACACCTTC	CASGGQGNYGYTF
TRBV11-3	TRBJ2-7	few	TRBD1	TGTGCCAGCAGCCCGAAAGGATCCGGGACAGGGGCCTCCTACGAGCAGTACTTC	CASSPKGSGTGASYEQYF
TRBV11-3	TRBJ2-7	medium-sized	TRBD1	TGTGCCAGCAGCTTAAACACAGCGGGACAGGGGTTTCTATCCTACGAGCAGTACTTC	CASSLNTAGQGFLSYEQYF
TRBV11-3	TRBJ1-1	many	.	TGTGCCAGCAGCTTAGTGCCAGGTTTGAACACTGAAGCTTTCTTT	CASSLVPGLNTEAFF
TRBV30	TRBJ1-1	.	.	TGTGCCTGGAGTGTAGTCGCGGAGAACACTGAAGCTTTCTTT	CAWSVVAENTEAFF
TRBV25-1	TRBJ1-2	few	TRBD1	TGTGCCAGCAGTGGCGGACAGGGCTACTATGGCTACACCTTC	CASSGGQGYYGYTF
TRBV5-1	TRBJ2-1	.	.	TGCGCCAGCAGCTTGGTTCCTAGCTGGAATGAGCAGTTCTTC	CASSLVPSWNEQFF
TRBV5-1	TRBJ2-7	few	.	TGCGCCAGCAGCCAAGAGAGGACCGAAAAGTACTACGAGCAGTACTTC	CASSQERTEKYYEQYF
TRBV11-3	TRBJ2-7	few	TRBD1	TGTGCCAGCAGCCAAGTTGCAGGGGGAATCTCCTACGAGCAGTACTTC	CASSQVAGGISYEQYF